The 9 T cell receptor beta chains below come from one sample, sequenced in a study of CD8+ T cells in alopecia areata (dated by TCRdb to between 2017 and 2018). Receptor libraries were prepared by the immunoSEQ multiplex PCR assay. To provide template for TCR sequencing, every sample had RNA extracted and reverse transcribed into cDNA. Held by TCRdb, this immuneACCESS table contains in-frame sequences only and omits some clones. Under half of the omission traces to an unresolved V gene where checked; the cause of the rest is unknown. This sample lists about 160,000 clones; about three fifths were detected once. In total, the top ten clones hold 0.91% of the sample. In the paper's terms, the time point label means: four to five weeks on oral tofacitinib. Reading the label with the study, this specimen's treatment or condition is: oral pan-JAK inhibitor, 5-10 mg twice daily. The sample consisted of CD4+ T cells sorted from blood, taken at week 4, from a patient treated with tofacitinib. The receptors originated from a human donor with alopecia areata.

This clone was seen only a few times. The J gene is TRBJ1-2, the V gene TRBV2; D unclear. The CDR3 consists of 13 residues. From germline, CDR1 is SNHLY and CDR2 FYNNEI. V was pared by 8 bases and J by 7 bases, with 17 bases between. The CDR3, as DNA: TGTGCCAGCGGAGACACCCCGTGGGGTGGCTACACCTTC. Protein product: CASGDTPWGGYTF.

V usage is TRBV7-9 and J usage is TRBJ2-3, with D possibly being TRBD1 (5 bases). Trimming pared 5 bases from V and 4 bases from J, leaving 7 bases between. The CDR3 loop spans 12 amino acids. The germline V gene has CDR1 SEHNR and CDR2 FQNEAQ (reference sequence). The CDR3 spells CASSPTADTQYF. The CDR3 nucleotides are TGTGCCAGCAGCCCGACAGCAGATACGCAGTATTTT.

V and J are TRBV2 and TRBJ2-7; TRBD1 matches at 7 bases. V shed 5 bases and J 0 bases; nucleotides not matched to a gene: 4. The V gene's germline CDR1 is SNHLY and CDR2 FYNNEI. The CDR3 runs to 14 residues. The CDR3 sequence: CASSFRGSSYEQYF. The CDR3 region has the DNA TGTGCCAGCAGTTTCAGGGGGAGCTCCTACGAGCAGTACTTC.

This chain connects TRBV9 to TRBJ2-5; 7 bases are a match to TRBD1. The CDR3 loop spans 16 amino acids. Per germline, CDR1 SGDLS and CDR2 YYNGEE. V dropped 4 bases and J dropped 1; count of bases not matched to a gene: 10. The CDR3 coding sequence is TGTGCCAGCAGCCCCCGGTGGGGACAGCCCCAAGAGACCCAGTACTTC. It specifies CASSPRWGQPQETQYF.

V usage is TRBV29-1 and J usage is TRBJ2-2; no definite D call. Germline CDR1 is SQVTM and CDR2 is ANQGSEA. The CDR3 length is 14 residues. V dropped 5 bases and J dropped 1 base, with 11 bases sitting between them. The CDR3 spells CSVRTGRNTGELFF. As DNA, the CDR3 is TGCAGCGTTCGGACCGGTCGGAACACCGGGGAGCTGTTTTTT.

This clone was seen a single time. This rearrangement joins TRBV15 to TRBJ1-2; no clear D. The CDR3 has 13 residues. Between the trimmed V and J ends, which lost 5 bases and 10 bases, there was a span of 17 bases. CDR1 is LNHNV, CDR2 YYDKDF, per germline (reference sequence). In DNA form, the CDR3 reads TGTGCCACCAGCCGATCCCGCGGAGGGAACTACACCTTC. The encoded protein is CATSRSRGGNYTF.

This chain connects TRBV29-1 to TRBJ2-1, with D hard to call. The CDR3 length is 12 residues. V shed 0 bases and J shed 3 bases, with 3 bases lying between them. CDR1 SQVTM and CDR2 ANQGSEA come from the germline V gene. DNA for the CDR3: TGCAGCGTTGAAGATTACTACAATGAGCAGTTCTTC. Protein sequence: CSVEDYYNEQFF.

This chain uses TRBV29-1 with TRBJ2-1, with D perhaps TRBD1 (5 bases). The ends were cut back, 8 bases at V and 8 bases at J, with 13 bases in the middle. Germline V CDR1 and CDR2: SQVTM, ANQGSEA. CDR3 size: 11 residues. Written as DNA, the CDR3 is TGCAGCTCCTCAGGGTGGGATGAGCAGTTCTTC. It yields the protein CSSSGWDEQFF.

Concerning this clone: The same CDR3 is also encoded by other DNA sequences in this sample. The V call is TRBV14, the J call TRBJ2-2; no clear D gene. V lost 1 base and J 0 bases, leaving 3 bases between the germline ends. CDR3 length: 14 residues. Looked up from germline, CDR1 is SGHDN and CDR2 is FVKESK. Written as DNA, the CDR3 is TGTGCCAGCAGCCAAGTCCCGAACACCGGGGAGCTGTTTTTT. Amino acid sequence: CASSQVPNTGELFF. The whole variable domain, remainder taken from reference TRBV14 and TRBJ2-2, is EAGVTQFPSHSVIEKGQTVTLRCDPISGHDNLYWYRRVMGKEIKFLLHFVKESKQDESGMPNNRFLAERTGGTYSTLKVQPAELEDSGVYFCASSQVPNTGELFFGEGSRLTVL.